The 12 T cell receptor beta chains in this list originate from one sample, sequenced in a study of CD8+ T cells in alopecia areata. It was cDNA, reverse transcribed from extracted RNA, that served as the sequencing template. This table comes from immunoSEQ multiplex PCR, and its TCRdb copy is limited to in-frame clones, with some not included. This table holds some 200,000 clones, roughly 44% found once. Specified treatment: oral pan-JAK inhibitor, 5-10 mg twice daily. This material consisted of CD4+ T cells sorted from blood, taken around week 37, from a patient treated with tofacitinib. Receptor source: a human donor with alopecia areata.

The CDR3 loop reads CSATTPYEQYF. The CDR3 DNA reads TGCAGTGCTACGACCCCCTACGAGCAGTACTTC. This chain connects TRBV20-1 to TRBJ2-7, with D unresolved. The CDR3 contains 11 residues. The V gene's germline CDR1 is DFQATT and CDR2 SNEGSKA (reference sequence). V dropped 4 bases and J dropped 2 bases, with 6 bases sitting between them.

CDR3 region: CASSLGDFTDTQYF. The CDR3 coding sequence is TGTGCCAGCAGTTTAGGGGACTTCACAGATACGCAGTATTTT. The chain is built from TRBV27 and TRBJ2-3, with D possibly matching TRBD2 (6 bases). V was clipped by 2 bases and J by 2 bases, with 8 bases between them. The CDR3 runs 14 residues. Germline V gene data show CDR1 as MNHEY and CDR2 as SMNVEV (reference sequence).

The V gene is TRBV15, the J gene TRBJ1-5, with 8 bases that match TRBD1. The length of the CDR3 is 15 residues. Unmatched junction bases numbered 4, after V lost 1 base and J lost 5 bases. Germline-derived CDR1 and CDR2 are LNHNV and YYDKDF (reference sequence). CDR3 sequence: CATSRGPGQDQPQHF. The CDR3 nucleotides read TGTGCCACCAGCAGAGGCCCGGGACAGGATCAGCCCCAGCATTTT.

This clone has a count of ten or more. This chain joins TRBV13 and TRBJ1-1, with D possibly being TRBD1 (5 bases). The CDR3 covers 12 residues. Germline loops: CDR1 PRHDT, CDR2 FYEKMQ (reference sequence). V lost 8 bases, J lost 6 bases, and 13 bases lay in between. CDR3: CASGAVRSEAFF. The CDR3 DNA reads as TGTGCCAGCGGGGCAGTGAGGTCTGAAGCTTTCTTT.

The CDR3 loop reads CASSMPGRQSNNEQFF. The CDR3 coding sequence is TGTGCCAGTAGTATGCCTGGGAGACAGAGCAACAATGAGCAGTTCTTC. The chain couples TRBV19 to TRBJ2-1, with D possibly being TRBD1 or TRBD2 (5 bases each). CDR3 length equals 16 residues. CDR1 and CDR2 from the germline V gene are LNHDA and SQIVND (reference sequence). Deletions cut 3 bases from V and 5 bases from J, with 17 bases between.

This clone came up a few times. J is TRBJ2-2 and V is TRBV7-7, with 8 bases matching TRBD2. V was pared by 4 bases and J by 1 base, with 2 bases of the junction left unmatched. This CDR3 has 15 residues. Germline CDR1 reads SSHAT; CDR2 reads FNYEAQ (reference sequence). The CDR3 nucleotides read TGTGCCAGCAGCTATACTAGCGGGAACACCGGGGAGCTGTTTTTT. Translating it yields CASSYTSGNTGELFF.

The CDR3 spells CASSSHGLAVLQQFF. CDR3 coding DNA: TGTGCCAGCAGCTCACACGGACTAGCAGTTCTCCAGCAGTTCTTC. V gene TRBV9 combines with J gene TRBJ2-1; 8 bases are shared with TRBD2. J lost 11 bases, V lost 4 bases, and 14 bases had no gene match. CDR1 and CDR2 (germline): SGDLS, YYNGEE. The CDR3 contains 15 residues. The full variable domain, completed using reference TRBV9 and TRBJ2-1, is DSGVTQTPKHLITATGQRVTLRCSPRSGDLSVYWYQQSLDQGLQFLIQYYNGEERAKGNILERFSAQQFPDLHSELNLSSLELGDSALYFCASSSHGLAVLQQFFGPGTRLTVL.

V gene TRBV9 combines with J gene TRBJ2-3, with a weak D call TRBD2 (6 bases). Trimming cost V 3 bases and J 2 bases, with 16 bases left between them. This CDR3 contains 16 residues. Germline-derived CDR1 and CDR2 are SGDLS and YYNGEE. As DNA, the CDR3 is TGTGCCAGCAGCGCCCTGATGGCGGGATCCACAGATACGCAGTATTTT. Protein sequence: CASSALMAGSTDTQYF.

This clone has only one observation. The chain couples TRBV29-1 to TRBJ2-7; the match to TRBD2 covers 9 bases. Trimming cost V 5 bases and J 7 bases; bases outside gene matches: 9. The CDR3 runs to 13 residues. The germline V gene has CDR1 SQVTM and CDR2 ANQGSEA. The CDR3 sequence: CSVISSGMREQYF. DNA of the CDR3: TGCAGCGTTATCTCTAGCGGGATGAGGGAGCAGTACTTC.

This clone was counted only a few times. The chain has TRBV4-3 and TRBJ2-5; D is possibly TRBD2 (5 bases). The CDR3 totals 14 residues. Trimming pared 0 bases from V and 5 bases from J, leaving 10 bases between. The germline gives CDR1 LGHNA, CDR2 YSLEER. DNA for the CDR3: TGCGCCAGCAGCCAAGATAACCAGCGGGAGACCCAGTACTTC. Protein product: CASSQDNQRETQYF.

This clone turned up a few times. Different DNA sequences within this sample yield the same CDR3. The chain has TRBV29-1 and TRBJ2-5, with D unresolved. The CDR3 runs to 10 residues. CDR1 is SQVTM and CDR2 is ANQGSEA in the germline V gene. V gave up 2 bases and J gave up 5 bases, with 3 bases separating them. In DNA form, the CDR3 reads TGCAGCGTTGAAAGGGAGACCCAGTACTTC. It codes for CSVERETQYF.

The chain links TRBV7-9 to TRBJ2-5, with D tentatively TRBD2 (6 bases). This CDR3 is 13 amino acids long. Germline V gene sequence: CDR1 SEHNR, CDR2 FQNEAQ (reference sequence). The germline V and J ends were trimmed by 8 bases and 5 bases, with 15 bases remaining between them. This chain's CDR3 is CASRGSGGETQYF. CDR3 bases: TGTGCCAGCCGGGGTAGCGGAGGGGAGACCCAGTACTTC.